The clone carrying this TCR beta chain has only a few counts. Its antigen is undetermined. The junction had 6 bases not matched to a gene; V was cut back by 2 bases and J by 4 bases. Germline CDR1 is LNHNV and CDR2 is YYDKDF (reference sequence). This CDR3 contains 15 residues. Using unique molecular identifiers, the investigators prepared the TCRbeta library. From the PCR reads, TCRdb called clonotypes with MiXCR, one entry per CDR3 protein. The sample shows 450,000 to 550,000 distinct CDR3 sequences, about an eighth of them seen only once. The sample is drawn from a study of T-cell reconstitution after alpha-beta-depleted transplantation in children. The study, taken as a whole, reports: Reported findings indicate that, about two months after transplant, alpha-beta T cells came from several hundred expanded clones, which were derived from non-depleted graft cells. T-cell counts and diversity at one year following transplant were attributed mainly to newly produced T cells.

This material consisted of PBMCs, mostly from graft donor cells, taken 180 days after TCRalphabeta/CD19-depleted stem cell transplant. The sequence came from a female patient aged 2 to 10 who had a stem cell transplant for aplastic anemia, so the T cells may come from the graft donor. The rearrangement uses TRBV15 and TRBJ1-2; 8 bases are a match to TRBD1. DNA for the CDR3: TGTGCCACCAGCAGACGGACAGGGTTAAGCTATGGCTACACCTTC. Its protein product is CATSRRTGLSYGYTF.